These 22 T cell receptor beta chains share one sample of origin, sequenced in a study of identical twins. TCRdb used MiXCR to reprocess the 5' RACE reads, holding one entry per CDR3 protein. The sample consists of 500,000 to 550,000 distinct CDR3 sequences, 22% of them appearing once. These same data were also listed under a study on T cells expressing NK-cell markers.

The sample taken for sequencing was CD4+ T cells sorted from blood. The receptor source for this set is a woman in her late teens or twenties in good health.

This clonotype turned up a few times. The chain employs TRBV5-1 and TRBJ2-1; no definite D call. Germline CDR1 reads SGHRS; CDR2 reads YFSETQ. The CDR3 covers 15 residues. Trimming shortened V by 0 bases and J by 4 bases, and 11 bases separated the two germline ends. The chain's CDR3 is CASSLDGSNYNEQFF. CDR3 DNA sequence: TGCGCCAGCAGCTTGGACGGCAGCAATTACAATGAGCAGTTCTTC.

The chain employs TRBV20-1 and TRBJ2-5; D may be TRBD2 (6 bases). Germline lookup yields CDR1 DFQATT and CDR2 SNEGSKA (reference sequence). The CDR3 contains 15 residues. Trimming left V 5 bases short and J 2 bases short, with 18 bases between. The CDR3 bases are TGCAGTGCTGGAGGACTAACCACCTTGCAAGAGACCCAGTACTTC. Translation gives CSAGGLTTLQETQYF.

This clonotype turned up a few times. The chain links TRBV3-1 to TRBJ2-1; D is unclear. The CDR3 spans 15 residues. Germline V lookup: CDR1 LGHDT, CDR2 YNNKEL (reference sequence). The V end was cut by 1 base, the J end by 7 bases, with 14 bases between. The CDR3 protein is CASSQAWAALNEQFF. The CDR3 region has the DNA TGTGCCAGCAGCCAAGCGTGGGCGGCCTTGAATGAGCAGTTCTTC.

This clonotype showed up many times. The chain recombines TRBV6-2 or TRBV6-3 with TRBJ2-7; 8 bases map to TRBD1. CDR1 is MNHEY, CDR2 SVGEGT, per germline. The CDR3 runs 15 residues. V lost 2 bases and J lost 5; bases outside the gene matches: 8. The CDR3 sequence: CASSYPGQGHHEQYF. The CDR3 DNA reads TGTGCCAGCAGTTACCCTGGACAGGGACACCACGAGCAGTACTTC.

A word on this clonotype: The junction departs from the called germline gene at one end, perhaps through a read error. The V and J genes are TRBV7-7 and TRBJ2-1; D is possibly TRBD1 or TRBD2 (5 bases each). In germline, CDR1 is SSHAT, CDR2 FNYEAQ (reference sequence). The CDR3 runs 14 residues. The CDR3 DNA follows: TGTGCTAGCAGCTTAGGAGTAGGGGAGTATGAGCAGTTCTTC. Translated, it gives CASSLGVGEYEQFF. Filled out from reference TRBV7-7 and TRBJ2-1, the complete variable domain reads GAGVSQSPRYKVTKRGQDVTLRCDPISSHATLYWYQQALGQGPEFLTYFNYEAQPDKSGLPSDRFSAERPEGSISTLTIQRTEQRDSAMYRCASSLGVGEYEQFFGPGTRLTVL.

This clonotype was seen only a few times. The chain recombines TRBV19 with TRBJ2-5, with D unclear. CDR3 length: 13 residues. Trimming took 6 bases from V and 2 from J, leaving 10 bases between them. CDR1 and CDR2 from the germline V gene are LNHDA and SQIVND (reference sequence). Written as DNA, the CDR3 is TGTGCCAGTAGAATGGACGGGCAAGAGACCCAGTACTTC. This codes for CASRMDGQETQYF. Together with reference TRBV19 and TRBJ2-5, the CDR3 gives the full variable domain: DGGITQSPKYLFRKEGQNVTLSCEQNLNHDAMYWYRQDPGQGLRLIYYSQIVNDFQKGDIAEGYSVSREKKESFPLTVTSAQKNPTAFYLCASRMDGQETQYFGPGTRLLVL.

V is TRBV6-2 or TRBV6-3 and J is TRBJ2-3; TRBD2 is a possible D gene (6 bases). Trimming stripped 4 bases from V and 4 bases from J, with 12 bases between. This CDR3 region has 14 residues. Germline CDR1 and CDR2: MNHEY and SVGEGT. This CDR3 is CASSSRLVPDTQYF. The CDR3 DNA reads TGTGCCAGCAGTTCACGACTAGTCCCAGATACGCAGTATTTT.

The chain employs TRBV4-2 and TRBJ2-1, with unresolved D. Germline values: CDR1 LGHNA, CDR2 YNFKEQ. The length of the CDR3 is 14 residues. V shed 4 bases and J shed 7 bases, with 14 bases lying between them. The CDR3 protein is CASSLGQMRNEQFF. CDR3 DNA sequence: TGTGCCAGCAGCCTAGGGCAGATGAGGAATGAGCAGTTCTTC.

This clonotype was found a few times. V and J are TRBV29-1 and TRBJ2-1, with D possibly matching TRBD1 (6 bases). CDR3 length equals 13 residues. Germline V lookup: CDR1 SQVTM, CDR2 ANQGSEA. V gave up 5 bases and J gave up 7 bases, with 15 bases separating them. The CDR3 region is CSVRAGAGNEQFF. CDR3 bases: TGCAGCGTTAGGGCAGGGGCAGGGAATGAGCAGTTCTTC.

The rearrangement joins TRBV6-5 to TRBJ2-3; no clear D gene. Trimming left V 2 bases short and J 5 bases short, with 8 bases between. The CDR3 runs 13 residues. Germline V gives CDR1 MNHEY, CDR2 SVGAGI. CDR3: CASSYPEKDTQYF. CDR3 coding DNA: TGTGCCAGCAGTTACCCGGAAAAAGATACGCAGTATTTT.

This clonotype showed up just a few times. The chain carries TRBV15 and TRBJ2-7; D possibly corresponds to TRBD1 (6 bases). This CDR3 is built from 16 residues. Trimming took off 0 bases at V and 2 bases at J, with 14 bases between the two ends. Germline values: CDR1 LNHNV, CDR2 YYDKDF (reference sequence). This CDR3 is CATSRDSPDSTYEQYF. The CDR3 bases are TGTGCCACCAGCAGAGATTCCCCGGACAGTACCTACGAGCAGTACTTC.

The chain combines TRBV6-2 or TRBV6-3 with TRBJ2-7; 10 bases fit TRBD2. The CDR3 totals 15 residues. Germline loops: CDR1 MNHEY, CDR2 SVGEGT. The junction had 10 bases not matched to a gene; V was cut back by 5 bases and J by 6 bases. The CDR3 DNA reads as TGTGCCAGCAGTAGACCTAGCGGGAGAATGGGCGAGCAGTACTTC. Translated: CASSRPSGRMGEQYF.

At least ten counts were recorded for this clonotype. This sequence joins TRBV20-1 and TRBJ1-2; 7 bases are a match to TRBD1. The CDR3 runs to 13 residues. Germline V gene sequence: CDR1 DFQATT, CDR2 SNEGSKA (reference sequence). Germline trimming cut 6 bases from V and 4 bases from J; bases unmatched to any gene: 8. The chain's CDR3 is CSADPQGGYGYTF. CDR3 nucleotides: TGCAGTGCGGATCCTCAGGGGGGCTATGGCTACACCTTC.

This clonotype was observed a few times. The V gene is TRBV18, the J gene TRBJ1-1; D is unclear. V dropped 2 bases and J dropped 1 base, with 8 bases sitting between them. Germline V gene data show CDR1 as KGHSH and CDR2 as LQKENI. The CDR3 has 14 residues. This CDR3 is CASSPIPRNTEAFF. The CDR3, as DNA: TGTGCCAGCTCACCAATTCCGCGGAACACTGAAGCTTTCTTT.

J is TRBJ2-1 and V is TRBV20-1; 10 bases match TRBD2. The V gene end was trimmed by 5 bases and the J gene end by 2 bases; junction bases not matched to a gene: 3. The CDR3 covers 14 residues. In germline, CDR1 is DFQATT, CDR2 SNEGSKA (reference sequence). CDR3 in amino acids: CSAGLAGAYNEQFF. CDR3 DNA sequence: TGCAGTGCTGGCCTAGCGGGAGCCTACAATGAGCAGTTCTTC.

This chain joins TRBV4-2 and TRBJ2-7; D not resolved. Per germline, CDR1 LGHNA and CDR2 YNFKEQ. The length of the CDR3 is 12 residues. With 0 bases removed from V and 5 bases from J, the gap between germline ends came to 5 bases. In DNA, the CDR3 is TGTGCCAGCAGCCAAGATCGGGACGAGCAGTACTTC. Residues: CASSQDRDEQYF.

The chain is built from TRBV6-2 or TRBV6-3 and TRBJ2-7; tentative D call: TRBD1 (5 bases). Trimming removed 5 bases at V and 4 bases at J, with 18 bases between. CDR3 length equals 15 residues. Germline V gene sequence: CDR1 MNHEY, CDR2 SVGEGT. CDR3 residues: CASSHLQQGAYEQYF. Written as DNA, the CDR3 is TGTGCCAGCAGTCACCTCCAGCAGGGTGCGTACGAGCAGTACTTC.

In this sample, this clonotype turned up a few times. The V and J genes are TRBV7-2 and TRBJ2-7; D gene uncertain. The CDR3 is 13 residues long. With 7 bases removed from V and 2 bases from J, the gap between germline ends came to 12 bases. CDR1 SGHTA and CDR2 FQGNSA come from the germline V gene. DNA of the CDR3: TGTGCCAGCACCCCCCACAGTGCCTACGAGCAGTACTTC. Protein product: CASTPHSAYEQYF.

This sequence joins TRBV5-1 and TRBJ2-1; 8 bases match TRBD2. The length of the CDR3 is 15 residues. Looked up from germline, CDR1 is SGHRS and CDR2 is YFSETQ. Losses at the gene ends were 0 bases for V and 5 bases for J; bases not matched to a gene: 4. CDR3 amino acids: CASSLEPSGHNEQFF. As DNA, the CDR3 is TGCGCCAGCAGCTTGGAGCCTAGCGGGCACAATGAGCAGTTCTTC.

The table lists this clonotype with a few counts. The J gene is TRBJ2-2, the V gene TRBV5-1; 8 nucleotides align to TRBD1. Germline V gene lookup returns CDR1 SGHRS and CDR2 YFSETQ. Trimming cost V 1 base and J 5 bases; bases outside gene matches: 4. CDR3 length: 15 residues. CDR3 coding DNA: TGCGCCAGCAGCTTGCTGACAGGGGTAACCGGGGAGCTGTTTTTT. Protein product: CASSLLTGVTGELFF.

This chain connects TRBV15 to TRBJ1-5; D gene ambiguous. The CDR3 is 15 amino acids. CDR1 and CDR2 from the germline V gene are LNHNV and YYDKDF (reference sequence). With 9 bases removed from V and 1 base from J, the gap between germline ends came to 16 bases. CDR3 sequence reads: CATSMGFSSNQPQHF. DNA of the CDR3: TGTGCCACTTCGATGGGGTTTTCCAGCAATCAGCCCCAGCATTTT.

Ten or more counts support this clonotype. The V call is TRBV4-3, the J call TRBJ2-3, with TRBD2 identical over 8 bases. Germline V gives CDR1 LGHNA, CDR2 YSLEER. The length of the CDR3 is 13 residues. This chain's CDR3 is CAAGGASTDTQYF. The CDR3 DNA reads as TGCGCGGCGGGGGGCGCTAGCACAGATACGCAGTATTTT.